The next 26 T cell receptor beta chains were all read from a single sample in a study of blood T cell repertoires in COVID-19. Generated by immunoSEQ multiplex PCR, the TCRdb table keeps only in-frame clones and is missing some. The table has 110,000 or so clones, about 74% seen once. Sequencing was done on a sample of peripheral blood. The receptor source for this set is a man aged 65-85 years with acute or convalescent COVID-19.

This clone was counted a few times. The chain has TRBV11-1 and TRBJ2-7; 11 bases line up with TRBD1. This CDR3 has 15 amino acids. The germline CDR1 and CDR2 sequences are SGHAT and FQDESV (reference sequence). Germline trimming cut 5 bases from V and 3 bases from J; bases unmatched to any gene: 6. In DNA form, the CDR3 reads TGTGCCAGCAGCCTCGGGACAGGGGGTTACTACGAGCAGTACTTC. As protein: CASSLGTGGYYEQYF. The variable domain in full, with the rest retrieved from reference TRBV11-1 and TRBJ2-7, is EAEVAQSPRYKITEKSQAVAFWCDPISGHATLYWYRQILGQGPELLVQFQDESVVDDSQLPKDRFSAERLKGVDSTLKIQPAELGDSAMYLCASSLGTGGYYEQYFGPGTRLTVT.

The gene calls are TRBV6-5 and TRBJ1-1; D might be TRBD1 (6 bases). CDR1 and CDR2 (germline): MNHEY, SVGAGI. Trimming shortened V by 5 bases and J by 1 base, and 11 bases separated the two germline ends. The CDR3 loop spans 14 amino acids. CDR3 residues: CASSTSGANTEAFF. CDR3 DNA: TGTGCCAGCAGTACTTCAGGGGCGAACACTGAAGCTTTCTTT.

The chain uses TRBV4-1 and TRBJ2-1; D is undetermined. Looked up from germline, CDR1 is MGHRA and CDR2 is YSYEKL. The CDR3 contains 17 residues. The V and J ends lost 1 base and 8 bases respectively, with 21 bases between them. CDR3 sequence (DNA): TGCGCCAGCAGCCAAGGGGCAGCCCGATCATTAATGCATGAGCAGTTCTTC. The encoded protein is CASSQGAARSLMHEQFF.

J is TRBJ2-6 and V is TRBV11-2; TRBD2 matches 7 bases. Losses at the gene ends were 4 bases for V and 2 bases for J; bases not matched to a gene: 2. The CDR3 consists of 15 residues. The germline V gene has CDR1 SGHAT and CDR2 FQNNGV. CDR3 DNA: TGTGCCAGCAGCTCACTAGCGACTGGGGCCAACGTCCTGACTTTC. Translating it yields CASSSLATGANVLTF.

The rearrangement uses TRBV5-4 and TRBJ2-1; tentatively, D is TRBD1 (5 bases). Deletions cut 3 bases from V and 0 bases from J, with 13 bases between. Germline lookup yields CDR1 SGHNT and CDR2 YYREEE (reference sequence). The CDR3 consists of 16 residues. This CDR3 reads CASSSHGASSYNEQFF. The CDR3 region has the DNA TGTGCCAGCAGCTCCCATGGGGCTAGCTCCTACAATGAGCAGTTCTTC.

The chain recombines TRBV7-2 with TRBJ2-3, with a tentative D call TRBD2 (7 bases). CDR1 SGHTA and CDR2 FQGNSA come from the germline V gene. Trimming took off 5 bases at V and 2 bases at J, with 17 bases between the two ends. This CDR3 spans 16 amino acids. As DNA, the CDR3 is TGTGCCAGCAGCAGTAGAGCCGGGGGGCACACAGATACGCAGTATTTT. This sequence encodes CASSSRAGGHTDTQYF.

V and J are TRBV6-5 and TRBJ1-2, with TRBD1 as a possible D gene (6 bases). V gave up 5 bases and J gave up 8 bases, with 12 bases separating them. Germline V CDR1 and CDR2: MNHEY, SVGAGI. CDR3 size: 12 residues. In DNA form, the CDR3 reads TGTGCCAGCAGTCCCGCAGGGGCAGGCTACACCTTC. It is translated as CASSPAGAGYTF.

This clone was seen a single time. The chain has TRBV21-1 and TRBJ1-2; whether TRBD1, the table's D call, matches the DNA was not checked. TRBV21-1 has pseudogene status. This CDR3 has 16 residues. The CDR3 sequence: CASRTGGRGWSDGYTF. The CDR3 nucleotides read TGTGCCAGCAGGACAGGGGGCCGCGGGTGGAGCGATGGCTACACCTTC.

V and J are TRBV6-5 and TRBJ2-3; possibly TRBD1 for D (5 bases). V was trimmed by 0 bases and J by 9 bases, leaving 16 bases between them. The CDR3 is 15 amino acids. Germline V gives CDR1 MNHEY, CDR2 SVGAGI. CDR3 residues: CASSYSLWGSSTQYF. The CDR3 region has the DNA TGTGCCAGCAGTTACTCCCTTTGGGGCAGCTCCACGCAGTATTTT.

The chain has TRBV27 and TRBJ2-7; TRBD2 matches 14 bases. With V trimmed by 4 bases and J by 2 bases, 1 base remained unmatched. Germline loops: CDR1 MNHEY, CDR2 SMNVEV (reference sequence). This CDR3 is built from 15 residues. CDR3 region: CASSWGLAGAYEQYF. CDR3 in DNA: TGTGCCAGCAGTTGGGGACTAGCGGGAGCCTACGAGCAGTACTTC.

The rearrangement links TRBV5-1 to TRBJ1-1; a possible D gene is TRBD1 (6 bases). Between the trimmed V and J ends, which lost 1 base and 3 bases, there was a span of 13 bases. This CDR3 has 15 amino acids. Germline V gene sequence: CDR1 SGHRS, CDR2 YFSETQ. Written as DNA, the CDR3 is TGCGCCAGCAGCTTGACAGGGCGGAGCGACACTGAAGCTTTCTTT. Translating gives CASSLTGRSDTEAFF.

The rearrangement uses TRBV7-6 and TRBJ2-1; TRBD1 matches 8 bases. Germline CDR1 reads SGHVS; CDR2 reads FNYEAQ. The J segment lost 6 bases and the V segment lost 3 bases, leaving 4 bases of the junction unmatched. CDR3 length: 14 residues. CDR3 residues: CASSFQGASNEQFF. The DNA for the CDR3 is TGTGCCAGCAGCTTCCAGGGGGCCAGCAATGAGCAGTTCTTC.

The genes are TRBV4-2 and TRBJ2-2, with 7 nucleotides matching TRBD2. Looked up from germline, CDR1 is LGHNA and CDR2 is YNFKEQ. The length of the CDR3 is 16 residues. The trim removed 0 bases at V and 7 bases at J, leaving 8 bases unmatched. CDR3 in amino acids: CASSQDGGRIIGELFF. The CDR3 DNA reads TGTGCCAGCAGCCAAGATGGCGGGAGAATAATCGGGGAGCTGTTTTTT.

This sequence joins TRBV27 and TRBJ2-7; D ambiguous. V was trimmed by 3 bases and J by 1 base, leaving 7 bases between them. Germline V gene sequence: CDR1 MNHEY, CDR2 SMNVEV (reference sequence). CDR3 length equals 13 residues. CDR3 residues: CASSFWLSYEQYF. The CDR3 bases are TGTGCCAGCAGTTTTTGGCTTTCCTACGAGCAGTACTTC.

V and J are TRBV28 and TRBJ1-2, with no clear D. Trimming removed 5 bases from V and 14 bases from J, with 12 bases in between. The CDR3 runs to 10 residues. Germline V gene lookup returns CDR1 MDHEN and CDR2 SYDVKM. The CDR3 nucleotides read TGTGCCAGCAGTCGCGAGCTCCCTACCTTC. It codes for CASSRELPTF.

The rearrangement uses TRBV7-3 and TRBJ1-2; D is unresolved. The CDR3 length is 13 residues. Germline V lookup: CDR1 SGHTA, CDR2 FQGTGA. The V and J ends lost 0 bases and 7 bases respectively, with 9 bases between them. CDR3 region: CASSLTSTSGYTF. The CDR3 nucleotides are TGTGCCAGCAGCTTAACGTCCACTAGTGGCTACACCTTC.

The chain recombines TRBV2 with TRBJ1-1, with TRBD1 as a possible D gene (6 bases). CDR1 is SNHLY and CDR2 is FYNNEI in the germline V gene. This CDR3 has 15 amino acids. The V end was cut by 2 bases, the J end by 2 bases, with 12 bases between. This chain's CDR3 is CASSELGHSNTEAFF. CDR3 DNA: TGTGCCAGCAGTGAACTGGGACACTCCAACACTGAAGCTTTCTTT.

This rearrangement joins TRBV18 to TRBJ1-3; TRBD1 is a possible D gene (6 bases). The V and J ends lost 3 bases and 0 bases respectively, with 15 bases between them. The length of the CDR3 is 17 residues. Germline-derived CDR1 and CDR2 are KGHSH and LQKENI. In DNA, the CDR3 is TGTGCCAGCTCACCGTACTCTGACAGGCTCTCTGGAAACACCATATATTTT. Residues: CASSPYSDRLSGNTIYF.

The rearrangement uses TRBV4-2 and TRBJ1-5; no clear D. The germline CDR1 and CDR2 sequences are LGHNA and YNFKEQ. The CDR3 covers 14 residues. V lost 4 bases to trimming and J lost 5 bases, with 12 bases between them. CDR3 amino acids: CASSRSVADQPQHF. The CDR3 DNA reads as TGTGCCAGCAGCCGATCAGTTGCAGATCAGCCCCAGCATTTT.

This chain connects TRBV9 to TRBJ2-3; D is possibly TRBD1 (5 bases). CDR1 SGDLS and CDR2 YYNGEE come from the germline V gene. This CDR3 region has 18 residues. The V end was cut by 0 bases, the J end by 5 bases, with 22 bases between. The CDR3 loop reads CASSVDGRGLLVGDTQYF. The CDR3 nucleotides read TGTGCCAGCAGCGTAGACGGTAGGGGATTACTCGTAGGAGATACGCAGTATTTT. Looking up the rest from reference TRBV9 and TRBJ2-3 gives the full variable domain: DSGVTQTPKHLITATGQRVTLRCSPRSGDLSVYWYQQSLDQGLQFLIQYYNGEERAKGNILERFSAQQFPDLHSELNLSSLELGDSALYFCASSVDGRGLLVGDTQYFGPGTRLTVL.

The CDR3 sequence: CAWSVGADPYGYTF. CDR3 DNA: TGTGCCTGGAGTGTAGGGGCAGACCCTTATGGCTACACCTTC. The chain carries TRBV30 and TRBJ1-2; TRBD1 is a possible D gene (5 bases). CDR3 length equals 14 residues. Per germline, CDR1 GTSNPN and CDR2 SVGIG (reference sequence). Trimming pared 0 bases from V and 5 bases from J, leaving 13 bases between.

CDR3 amino acids: CASIPGQNTEAFF. CDR3 in DNA: TGTGCCAGTATCCCAGGGCAGAACACTGAAGCTTTCTTT. The genes are TRBV19 and TRBJ1-1, with a tentative D call TRBD1 (5 bases). CDR1 and CDR2 (germline): LNHDA, SQIVND (reference sequence). V lost 7 bases and J lost 1, with 10 bases in between. This CDR3 is built from 13 residues.

The chain is built from TRBV9 and TRBJ1-5; D is perhaps TRBD1 (5 bases). Germline CDR1 is SGDLS and CDR2 is YYNGEE. There are 16 residues in the CDR3. V was pared by 4 bases and J by 4 bases, with 18 bases between. CDR3 in amino acids: CASSSGRGYGNQPQHF. In nucleotides, the CDR3 is TGTGCCAGCAGCTCTGGGAGGGGTTATGGGAATCAGCCCCAGCATTTT.

This clone was recorded only once. This chain links TRBV11-3 with TRBJ2-1; 12 positions agree with TRBD2. CDR1 and CDR2 from the germline V gene are SGHNT and YENEEA. This CDR3 contains 16 residues. The V gene end was trimmed by 1 base and the J gene end by 6 bases; junction bases not matched to a gene: 4. CDR3 sequence: CASSLGGTSGFNEQFF. DNA for the CDR3: TGTGCCAGCAGCTTAGGAGGGACTAGCGGGTTCAATGAGCAGTTCTTC. Variable domain in full (rest from reference TRBV11-3 and TRBJ2-1): EAGVVQSPRYKIIEKKQPVAFWCNPISGHNTLYWYLQNLGQGPELLIRYENEEAVDDSQLPKDRFSAERLKGVDSTLKIQPAELGDSAVYLCASSLGGTSGFNEQFFGPGTRLTVL.

The chain uses TRBV6-5 and TRBJ2-3; weak D call: TRBD2 (5 bases). The CDR3 extends over 15 amino acids. CDR1 is MNHEY, CDR2 SVGAGI, per germline. V shed 1 base and J shed 3 bases, with 11 bases lying between them. CDR3 nucleotides: TGTGCCAGCAGTTACTTCTCGGGCGGGACAGATACGCAGTATTTT. Translated: CASSYFSGGTDTQYF.

This chain joins TRBV4-1 and TRBJ1-1; D perhaps matches TRBD1 (6 bases). This CDR3 spans 14 amino acids. Trimming cost V 4 bases and J 10 bases, with 19 bases left between them. Germline lookup yields CDR1 MGHRA and CDR2 YSYEKL. CDR3 nucleotides: TGCGCCAGCAGCCGTCCCGGGGCAGGGGTTGGAGCTTTCTTT. This sequence encodes CASSRPGAGVGAFF.